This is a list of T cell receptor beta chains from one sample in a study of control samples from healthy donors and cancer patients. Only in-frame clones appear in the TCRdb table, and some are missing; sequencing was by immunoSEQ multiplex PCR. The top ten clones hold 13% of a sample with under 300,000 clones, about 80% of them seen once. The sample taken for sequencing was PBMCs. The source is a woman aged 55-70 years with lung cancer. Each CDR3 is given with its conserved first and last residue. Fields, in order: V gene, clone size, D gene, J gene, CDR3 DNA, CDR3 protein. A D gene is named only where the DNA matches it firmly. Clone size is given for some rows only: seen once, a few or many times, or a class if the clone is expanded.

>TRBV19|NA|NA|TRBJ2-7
TGTGCCAGCCAGACCGGGACCGGAGGAGGCTACGAGCAGTACTTC
CASQTGTGGGYEQYF
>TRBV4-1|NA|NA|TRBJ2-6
TGCGCCAGCTCGGGGAGCCCCCAGCTCTCTGGGGCCAACGTCCTGACTTTC
CASSGSPQLSGANVLTF
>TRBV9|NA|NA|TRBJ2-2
TGTGCCAGCAGCGTAGGGGCAGGGACAACGAACACCGGGGAGCTGTTTTTT
CASSVGAGTTNTGELFF
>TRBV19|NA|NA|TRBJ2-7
TGTGCCAGTAGTATCTCAGGTACTGACTACGAGCAGTACTTC
CASSISGTDYEQYF
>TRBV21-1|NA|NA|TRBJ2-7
TGTGCCAGCTCGGAAGATCACCGGTCCAGACAAGTCTACGAGCAGTACTTC
CASSEDHRSRQVYEQYF
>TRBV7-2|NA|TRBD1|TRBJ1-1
TGTGCCAGCAGCTTAGAATTGGGGACAGGGGCTGGAGCTTTCTTT
CASSLELGTGAGAFF
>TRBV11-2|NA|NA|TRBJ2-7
TGTGCCAGCAGCTTAGGACGGATAAGGTCCTACGAGCAGTACTTC
CASSLGRIRSYEQYF
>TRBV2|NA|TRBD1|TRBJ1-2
TGTGCCAGCAGTGATCTCGACAGGGCCTATGGCTACACCTTC
CASSDLDRAYGYTF
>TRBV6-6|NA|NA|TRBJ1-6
TGTGCCAGCACCGCAGAGAGGAGGAATTCACCCCTCCACTTT
CASTAERRNSPLHF
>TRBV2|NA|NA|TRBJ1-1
TGTGCCAGCAGATCGCTAGGGAACACTGAAGCTTTCTTT
CASRSLGNTEAFF
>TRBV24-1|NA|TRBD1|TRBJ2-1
TGTGCCACCTCCTCCGGGACAGGTCGAGACAATGAGCAGTTCTTC
CATSSGTGRDNEQFF
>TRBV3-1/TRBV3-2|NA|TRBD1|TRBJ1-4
TGTGCCAGCAGCCCCCGACAGGGGAATGAAAAACTGTTTTTT
CASSPRQGNEKLFF
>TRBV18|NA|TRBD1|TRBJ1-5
TGTGCCAGCTCACCACGACAGGGGGGACAGGAGCCCCAGCATTTT
CASSPRQGGQEPQHF
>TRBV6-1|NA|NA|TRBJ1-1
TGTGCCAGCAGTGAAGCGGCAGGGGATACTGAAGCTTTCTTT
CASSEAAGDTEAFF
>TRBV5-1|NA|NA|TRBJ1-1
TGCGCCAGCAGGCCTCCAGGGCTGAACACTGAAGCTTTCTTT
CASRPPGLNTEAFF
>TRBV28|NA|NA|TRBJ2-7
TGTGCCAGCAGTCCCCTTAGAGACGAGCAGTACTTC
CASSPLRDEQYF
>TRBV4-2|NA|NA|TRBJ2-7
TGTGCCAGCAGCCAAGATAGGTCCTCGAGCTCCTACGAGCAGTACTTC
CASSQDRSSSSYEQYF
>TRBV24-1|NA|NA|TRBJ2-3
TGTGCCACCAGCCGGGACACCACAGATACGCAGTATTTT
CATSRDTTDTQYF
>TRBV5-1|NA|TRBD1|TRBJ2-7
TGCGCCAGCAGCTTGGAGGAGTCCAGGGGGCCCTACGAGCAGTACTTC
CASSLEESRGPYEQYF
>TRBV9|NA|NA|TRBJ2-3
TGTGCCAGCAGCGCACACACAGATACGCAGTATTTT
CASSAHTDTQYF
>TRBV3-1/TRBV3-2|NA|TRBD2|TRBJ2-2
TGTGCCAGCAGCGGGCGGGGGATGAACACCGGGGAGCTGTTTTTT
CASSGRGMNTGELFF
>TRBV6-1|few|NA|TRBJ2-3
TGTGCCAGCAGTGAGACGTGGGGCCACACAGATACGCAGTATTTT
CASSETWGHTDTQYF
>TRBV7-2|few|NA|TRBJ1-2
TGTGCCAGCAGCGAGGGACCGATTAACTATGGCTACACCTTC
CASSEGPINYGYTF
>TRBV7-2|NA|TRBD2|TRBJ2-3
TGTGCCAGCAGCGGCCGGACTAGCGGGAATAGGGATACGCAGTATTTT
CASSGRTSGNRDTQYF
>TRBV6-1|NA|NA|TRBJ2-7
TGTGCCAGCAGTGAACCCGCCCGCATAGCGCTTTCCTACGAGCAGTACTTC
CASSEPARIALSYEQYF
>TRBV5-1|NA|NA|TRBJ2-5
TGCGCCAGCAGCTCTCAAGAGACCCAGTACTTC
CASSSQETQYF
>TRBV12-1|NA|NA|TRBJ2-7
TGTGCCAGCAGCTTTTCGGGAGGGTCCTACGAGCAGTACTTC
CASSFSGGSYEQYF
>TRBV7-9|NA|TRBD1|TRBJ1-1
TGTGCCAGCAGCTTCCGACAGGGGCAGTCTTCTGAAGCTTTCTTT
CASSFRQGQSSEAFF
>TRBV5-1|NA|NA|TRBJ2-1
TGCGCCAGCAGCTTGGGGTCGCCAAGGGAGCAGTTCTTC
CASSLGSPREQFF
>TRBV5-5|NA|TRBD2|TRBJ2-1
TGTGCCAGCAGCCGCTATATAGCGGGAGGGCAGAGGGATGAGCAGTTCTTC
CASSRYIAGGQRDEQFF
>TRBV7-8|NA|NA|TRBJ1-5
TGTGCCAGCAGCTTAAGGCGGGGGGGGAAGGCCCAGCATTTT
CASSLRRGGKAQHF
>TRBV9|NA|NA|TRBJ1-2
TGTGCCAGCAGCGTGGGCATACTTGATAACTATGGCTACACCTTC
CASSVGILDNYGYTF
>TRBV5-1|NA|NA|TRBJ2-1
TGCGCCAGCAGCCCCCGCGACGGAGGACCTAGCTCCTACAATGAGCAGTTCTTC
CASSPRDGGPSSYNEQFF
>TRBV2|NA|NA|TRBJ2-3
TGTGCCAGCAGGGCAAGCGCAGATACGCAGTATTTT
CASRASADTQYF
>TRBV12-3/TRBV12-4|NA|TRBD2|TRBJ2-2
TGTGCCAGCAGCCCCGGGGGGTCCGGGGAGCTGTTTTTT
CASSPGGSGELFF
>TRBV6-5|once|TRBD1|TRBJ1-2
TGTGCCAGCAGCCGACAGGGGTCAGGTGGCTACACCTTC
CASSRQGSGGYTF
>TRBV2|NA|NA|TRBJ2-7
TGTGCCAGCAGTGGGGTCTACGAGCAGTACTTC
CASSGVYEQYF
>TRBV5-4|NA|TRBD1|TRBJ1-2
TGTGCCAGCACCATTGACTCCGGGACAGGGTCTGGCTACACCTTC
CASTIDSGTGSGYTF
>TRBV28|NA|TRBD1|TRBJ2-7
TGTGCCAGCAGCTCCGGGACAGGAGATCACGAGCAGTACTTC
CASSSGTGDHEQYF
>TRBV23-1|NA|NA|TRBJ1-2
TGCCTCCTTCCGTCCTCCTATGGCTACACCTTC
CLLPSSYGYTF
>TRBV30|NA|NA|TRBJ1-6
TGTGCCTGGAGTGCCACACTCGATTCGGAATCACCCCTCCACTTT
CAWSATLDSESPLHF
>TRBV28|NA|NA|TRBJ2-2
TGTGCCAGCAGTTTTGAAGGGGAGCTGTTTTTT
CASSFEGELFF
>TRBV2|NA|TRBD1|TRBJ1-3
TGTGCCAGCAGTGATCAGCGACAGGGGAGTGGAAACACCATATATTTT
CASSDQRQGSGNTIYF
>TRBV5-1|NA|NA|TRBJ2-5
TGCGCCAGCAGCTTGGTCCCCGGACAGCCAAAAGAGACCCAGTACTTC
CASSLVPGQPKETQYF
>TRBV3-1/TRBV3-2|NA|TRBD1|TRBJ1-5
TGTGCCAGCAGCCAAACAGGGGGCGGTCAGCCCCAGCATTTT
CASSQTGGGQPQHF
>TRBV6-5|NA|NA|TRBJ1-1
TGTGCCAGCACTCTAAGGGGGAGGACTGAAGCTTTCTTT
CASTLRGRTEAFF